A selection of T cell receptor beta chains follows, all from one sample in a study of shared clonotypes between healthy human individuals. Profiled with immunoSEQ multiplex PCR; TCRdb holds only in-frame clones, not every one. The sample has some 650,000 clones, 97% seen once. The material sequenced was naive CD4+ T cells sorted from blood. Receptor source: a woman aged 25 to 39 in good health. Both conserved end residues are part of each CDR3. Each record gives: D gene, V gene, CDR3 length, J gene, clone size, CDR3 protein, CDR3 DNA. The D gene is left open where the match is weak. Clone size is not always given. Where it is, it says once, few, many or a class for expanded clones.

D gene: TRBD1
V gene: TRBV2
CDR3 length: 14
J gene: TRBJ1-3
clone size: -
CDR3 protein: CASIRQGFGNTIYF
CDR3 DNA: TGTGCCAGCATTAGACAGGGATTCGGAAACACCATATATTTT

D gene: -
V gene: TRBV21-1
CDR3 length: 15
J gene: TRBJ1-2
clone size: once
CDR3 protein: CASSKGKGRWAGYTF
CDR3 DNA: TGTGCCAGCAGCAAAGGAAAGGGGCGCTGGGCTGGCTACACCTTC

D gene: TRBD1
V gene: TRBV28
CDR3 length: 15
J gene: TRBJ2-1
clone size: -
CDR3 protein: CASSFYRGQGIQQFF
CDR3 DNA: TGTGCCAGCAGTTTCTACAGGGGGCAAGGGATTCAGCAGTTCTTC

D gene: -
V gene: TRBV7-9
CDR3 length: 16
J gene: TRBJ2-2
clone size: -
CDR3 protein: CASTPGRRESHGELFF
CDR3 DNA: TGTGCCAGCACCCCTGGGCGGAGGGAGTCGCACGGGGAGCTGTTTTTT

D gene: -
V gene: TRBV28
CDR3 length: 15
J gene: TRBJ1-4
clone size: -
CDR3 protein: CASSFVTKSGEKLFF
CDR3 DNA: TGTGCCAGCAGTTTTGTGACAAAATCCGGTGAAAAACTGTTTTTT

D gene: -
V gene: TRBV30
CDR3 length: 12
J gene: TRBJ1-2
clone size: once
CDR3 protein: CAWTLGPSSYTF
CDR3 DNA: TGTGCCTGGACTTTAGGGCCGTCTAGCTACACCTTC

D gene: -
V gene: TRBV5-1
CDR3 length: 14
J gene: TRBJ1-2
clone size: -
CDR3 protein: CASRSREHLFGYTF
CDR3 DNA: TGCGCCAGCAGATCAAGGGAGCACCTGTTTGGCTACACCTTC

D gene: TRBD1
V gene: TRBV18
CDR3 length: 13
J gene: TRBJ1-1
clone size: -
CDR3 protein: CASSPGTGAAAFF
CDR3 DNA: TGTGCCAGCTCACCGGGGACAGGGGCGGCGGCTTTCTTT

D gene: -
V gene: TRBV6-1
CDR3 length: 13
J gene: TRBJ1-4
clone size: -
CDR3 protein: CASSERASEKLFF
CDR3 DNA: TGTGCCAGCAGTGAAAGGGCAAGCGAAAAACTGTTTTTT

D gene: -
V gene: TRBV28
CDR3 length: 14
J gene: TRBJ1-1
clone size: -
CDR3 protein: CASRLDSLNTEAFF
CDR3 DNA: TGTGCCAGCAGGCTGGACAGCCTGAACACTGAAGCTTTCTTT

D gene: TRBD1
V gene: TRBV19
CDR3 length: 15
J gene: TRBJ1-3
clone size: -
CDR3 protein: CASSLMGTAGNTIYF
CDR3 DNA: TGTGCCAGTAGCCTGATGGGGACAGCCGGAAACACCATATATTTT

D gene: -
V gene: TRBV10-3
CDR3 length: 15
J gene: TRBJ2-5
clone size: -
CDR3 protein: CAISERDKVRETQYF
CDR3 DNA: TGTGCCATCAGTGAGCGGGACAAAGTTCGAGAGACCCAGTACTTC

D gene: TRBD2
V gene: TRBV7-2
CDR3 length: 14
J gene: TRBJ2-5
clone size: -
CDR3 protein: CASSLARRGETQYF
CDR3 DNA: TGTGCCAGCAGCTTAGCCAGGCGGGGGGAGACCCAGTACTTC

D gene: TRBD2
V gene: TRBV5-4
CDR3 length: 17
J gene: TRBJ2-2
clone size: -
CDR3 protein: CASSLGPGTSGHGELFF
CDR3 DNA: TGTGCCAGCAGCTTGGGACCCGGGACTAGCGGGCACGGGGAGCTGTTTTTT

D gene: TRBD1
V gene: TRBV19
CDR3 length: 17
J gene: TRBJ2-1
clone size: -
CDR3 protein: CASSRDRGSSFYNEQFF
CDR3 DNA: TGTGCCAGTAGTAGGGACAGGGGGTCTTCTTTCTACAATGAGCAGTTCTTC

D gene: TRBD2
V gene: TRBV5-1
CDR3 length: 15
J gene: TRBJ2-3
clone size: once
CDR3 protein: CASSTNSGTADTQYF
CDR3 DNA: TGCGCCAGCAGCACGAATAGCGGGACCGCAGATACGCAGTATTTT

D gene: -
V gene: TRBV10-2
CDR3 length: 13
J gene: TRBJ2-4
clone size: -
CDR3 protein: CASSQQGGNIQYF
CDR3 DNA: TGCGCCAGCAGCCAACAGGGGGGGAACATTCAGTACTTC

D gene: TRBD1
V gene: TRBV5-5
CDR3 length: 13
J gene: TRBJ1-1
clone size: -
CDR3 protein: CASSLGQGVEAFF
CDR3 DNA: TGTGCCAGCAGCTTGGGACAGGGGGTTGAAGCTTTCTTT

D gene: -
V gene: TRBV28
CDR3 length: 14
J gene: TRBJ2-6
clone size: -
CDR3 protein: CASSFQVGANVLTF
CDR3 DNA: TGTGCCAGCAGTTTCCAAGTTGGGGCCAACGTCCTGACTTTC

D gene: TRBD1
V gene: TRBV11-1
CDR3 length: 15
J gene: TRBJ2-5
clone size: -
CDR3 protein: CASSPTGGHQETQYF
CDR3 DNA: TGTGCCAGCAGCCCAACAGGGGGACATCAAGAGACCCAGTACTTC

D gene: -
V gene: TRBV9
CDR3 length: 14
J gene: TRBJ2-7
clone size: -
CDR3 protein: CASSLLPDSYEQYF
CDR3 DNA: TGTGCCAGCAGCTTGTTACCTGACTCCTACGAGCAGTACTTC

D gene: -
V gene: TRBV19
CDR3 length: 16
J gene: TRBJ2-5
clone size: -
CDR3 protein: CASSIGGSGPQETQYF
CDR3 DNA: TGTGCCAGTAGTATAGGTGGTAGCGGCCCCCAAGAGACCCAGTACTTC

D gene: -
V gene: TRBV15
CDR3 length: 17
J gene: TRBJ1-5
clone size: -
CDR3 protein: CATSRSGGGFGNQPQHF
CDR3 DNA: TGTGCCACCAGCAGATCGGGAGGGGGATTTGGCAATCAGCCCCAGCATTTT

D gene: TRBD2
V gene: TRBV9
CDR3 length: 17
J gene: TRBJ2-1
clone size: -
CDR3 protein: CASSAPLKREGYNEQFF
CDR3 DNA: TGTGCCAGCAGCGCTCCTCTAAAGCGGGAGGGCTACAATGAGCAGTTCTTC

D gene: TRBD2
V gene: TRBV5-1
CDR3 length: 19
J gene: TRBJ2-3
clone size: -
CDR3 protein: CASSPGPGLAGVRTDTQYF
CDR3 DNA: TGCGCCAGCAGCCCCGGACCGGGACTAGCGGGAGTGCGCACAGATACGCAGTATTTT

D gene: TRBD2
V gene: TRBV4-2
CDR3 length: 19
J gene: TRBJ2-1
clone size: -
CDR3 protein: CASSQYRESGTSSADEQFF
CDR3 DNA: TGTGCCAGCAGCCAATATAGAGAATCCGGGACTAGCAGCGCAGATGAGCAGTTCTTC

D gene: -
V gene: TRBV2
CDR3 length: 13
J gene: TRBJ1-1
clone size: -
CDR3 protein: CASSEQVGAEAFF
CDR3 DNA: TGTGCCAGCAGTGAACAGGTTGGAGCTGAAGCTTTCTTT

D gene: -
V gene: TRBV5-1
CDR3 length: 13
J gene: TRBJ1-1
clone size: -
CDR3 protein: CASSLGQHTEAFF
CDR3 DNA: TGCGCCAGCAGCTTGGGACAGCACACTGAAGCTTTCTTT

D gene: -
V gene: TRBV19
CDR3 length: 16
J gene: TRBJ2-7
clone size: -
CDR3 protein: CASSIGPGTSSYEQYF
CDR3 DNA: TGTGCCAGTAGTATAGGGCCCGGGACTTCCTCCTACGAGCAGTACTTC

D gene: -
V gene: TRBV13
CDR3 length: 13
J gene: TRBJ1-3
clone size: once
CDR3 protein: CASSLQDGNTIYF
CDR3 DNA: TGTGCCAGCAGCTTACAGGACGGAAACACCATATATTTT

D gene: TRBD2
V gene: TRBV7-8
CDR3 length: 16
J gene: TRBJ2-5
clone size: -
CDR3 protein: CASSWAGLADQETQYF
CDR3 DNA: TGTGCCAGCAGTTGGGCGGGACTAGCGGATCAAGAGACCCAGTACTTC

D gene: TRBD1
V gene: TRBV19
CDR3 length: 16
J gene: TRBJ2-6
clone size: -
CDR3 protein: CASSRGQTDGANVLTF
CDR3 DNA: TGTGCCAGTAGCAGGGGACAGACGGATGGGGCCAACGTCCTGACTTTC

D gene: TRBD2
V gene: TRBV4-2
CDR3 length: 17
J gene: TRBJ2-7
clone size: -
CDR3 protein: CASSQGTSGRALYEQYF
CDR3 DNA: TGTGCCAGCAGCCAAGGGACTAGCGGGAGGGCCTTGTACGAGCAGTACTTC

D gene: TRBD1
V gene: TRBV5-4
CDR3 length: 16
J gene: TRBJ2-7
clone size: -
CDR3 protein: CASSLRVAGGEDEQYF
CDR3 DNA: TGTGCCAGCAGCTTGAGGGTCGCAGGGGGCGAGGACGAGCAGTACTTC

D gene: -
V gene: TRBV27
CDR3 length: 13
J gene: TRBJ1-4
clone size: -
CDR3 protein: CASSLYRAEKLFF
CDR3 DNA: TGTGCCAGCAGTTTATACAGGGCTGAAAAACTGTTTTTT

D gene: TRBD2
V gene: TRBV6-5
CDR3 length: 15
J gene: TRBJ2-3
clone size: -
CDR3 protein: CASSLYGLAADTQYF
CDR3 DNA: TGTGCCAGCAGCCTCTACGGACTAGCAGCAGATACGCAGTATTTT

D gene: -
V gene: TRBV6-6
CDR3 length: 13
J gene: TRBJ1-5
clone size: -
CDR3 protein: CASSYVLGQPQHF
CDR3 DNA: TGTGCCAGCAGTTACGTATTAGGTCAGCCCCAGCATTTT

D gene: -
V gene: TRBV6-6
CDR3 length: 13
J gene: TRBJ1-1
clone size: -
CDR3 protein: CASSYEGLTEAFF
CDR3 DNA: TGTGCCAGCAGTTACGAGGGTTTGACTGAAGCTTTCTTT

D gene: -
V gene: TRBV9
CDR3 length: 14
J gene: TRBJ2-7
clone size: -
CDR3 protein: CASSVGSRSYEQYF
CDR3 DNA: TGTGCCAGCAGCGTAGGGTCGCGGTCCTACGAGCAGTACTTC

D gene: TRBD2
V gene: TRBV7-3
CDR3 length: 14
J gene: TRBJ2-7
clone size: -
CDR3 protein: CASSRTSGSHEQYF
CDR3 DNA: TGTGCCAGCAGCCGGACTAGCGGGAGCCACGAGCAGTACTTC

D gene: -
V gene: TRBV5-8
CDR3 length: 15
J gene: TRBJ2-1
clone size: -
CDR3 protein: CASSGLWGPRGEQFF
CDR3 DNA: TGTGCCAGCAGCGGTCTCTGGGGACCACGGGGGGAGCAGTTCTTC

D gene: TRBD1
V gene: TRBV28
CDR3 length: 12
J gene: TRBJ2-7
clone size: once
CDR3 protein: CASRLRGYEQYF
CDR3 DNA: TGTGCCAGCAGACTCAGGGGGTACGAGCAGTACTTC

D gene: TRBD2
V gene: TRBV7-2
CDR3 length: 16
J gene: TRBJ2-1
clone size: -
CDR3 protein: CASSLALSSGSHEQFF
CDR3 DNA: TGTGCCAGCAGCTTAGCTTTGTCTAGCGGGAGTCATGAGCAGTTCTTC

D gene: TRBD1
V gene: TRBV7-8
CDR3 length: 15
J gene: TRBJ2-3
clone size: -
CDR3 protein: CASSTRGRGIDTQYF
CDR3 DNA: TGTGCCAGCAGCACCAGGGGGCGCGGGATAGATACGCAGTATTTT

D gene: TRBD1
V gene: TRBV28
CDR3 length: 13
J gene: TRBJ1-4
clone size: -
CDR3 protein: CATTGAVDEKLFF
CDR3 DNA: TGTGCCACGACAGGGGCGGTTGATGAAAAACTGTTTTTT

D gene: TRBD2
V gene: TRBV9
CDR3 length: 15
J gene: TRBJ2-2
clone size: once
CDR3 protein: CASNIGTSGTGELFF
CDR3 DNA: TGTGCCAGCAACATTGGGACTAGCGGGACCGGGGAGCTGTTTTTT

D gene: -
V gene: TRBV18
CDR3 length: 13
J gene: TRBJ1-3
clone size: -
CDR3 protein: CASSPSGAHTIYF
CDR3 DNA: TGTGCCAGCTCACCATCGGGGGCTCACACCATATATTTT

D gene: TRBD1
V gene: TRBV6-5
CDR3 length: 14
J gene: TRBJ1-1
clone size: -
CDR3 protein: CASSYQGEGTEAFF
CDR3 DNA: TGTGCCAGCAGTTATCAGGGGGAGGGGACTGAAGCTTTCTTT

D gene: -
V gene: TRBV5-8
CDR3 length: 13
J gene: TRBJ1-5
clone size: -
CDR3 protein: CASSGGRGQPQHF
CDR3 DNA: TGTGCCAGCAGCGGAGGGAGAGGGCAGCCCCAGCATTTT

D gene: -
V gene: TRBV6-5
CDR3 length: 14
J gene: TRBJ2-7
clone size: -
CDR3 protein: CASSVVVSSYEQYF
CDR3 DNA: TGTGCCAGCAGCGTCGTGGTCAGCTCCTACGAGCAGTACTTC

D gene: TRBD2
V gene: TRBV19
CDR3 length: 19
J gene: TRBJ2-3
clone size: -
CDR3 protein: CASSMSLAGIEGSTDTQYF
CDR3 DNA: TGTGCCAGTAGTATGTCCCTAGCGGGGATAGAAGGGAGCACAGATACGCAGTATTTT

D gene: -
V gene: TRBV28
CDR3 length: 12
J gene: TRBJ1-1
clone size: -
CDR3 protein: CASSFVPESTFF
CDR3 DNA: TGTGCCAGCAGTTTCGTTCCAGAATCAACTTTCTTT

D gene: TRBD1
V gene: TRBV27
CDR3 length: 15
J gene: TRBJ2-7
clone size: -
CDR3 protein: CASTSRSRGPYEQYF
CDR3 DNA: TGTGCCAGCACATCACGGTCCAGGGGGCCCTACGAGCAGTACTTC

D gene: -
V gene: TRBV28
CDR3 length: 13
J gene: TRBJ1-3
clone size: -
CDR3 protein: CASSFGGGNTIYF
CDR3 DNA: TGTGCCAGCAGTTTTGGGGGCGGAAACACCATATATTTT

D gene: -
V gene: TRBV5-1
CDR3 length: 14
J gene: TRBJ1-4
clone size: -
CDR3 protein: CASSLGGNGEKLFF
CDR3 DNA: TGCGCCAGCAGCTTGGGCGGGAATGGAGAAAAACTGTTTTTT

D gene: TRBD1
V gene: TRBV18
CDR3 length: 16
J gene: TRBJ1-2
clone size: -
CDR3 protein: CASSPFDRELRDGYTF
CDR3 DNA: TGTGCCAGCTCACCATTTGACAGGGAATTAAGAGATGGCTACACCTTC

D gene: TRBD1
V gene: TRBV5-1
CDR3 length: 17
J gene: TRBJ2-7
clone size: -
CDR3 protein: CASSAVGLTGQTYEQYF
CDR3 DNA: TGCGCCAGCAGCGCGGTTGGATTGACGGGACAGACCTACGAGCAGTACTTC

D gene: -
V gene: TRBV19
CDR3 length: 16
J gene: TRBJ1-5
clone size: -
CDR3 protein: CASSIEGAAGNQPQHF
CDR3 DNA: TGTGCCAGTAGTATAGAGGGGGCTGCGGGGAATCAGCCCCAGCATTTT